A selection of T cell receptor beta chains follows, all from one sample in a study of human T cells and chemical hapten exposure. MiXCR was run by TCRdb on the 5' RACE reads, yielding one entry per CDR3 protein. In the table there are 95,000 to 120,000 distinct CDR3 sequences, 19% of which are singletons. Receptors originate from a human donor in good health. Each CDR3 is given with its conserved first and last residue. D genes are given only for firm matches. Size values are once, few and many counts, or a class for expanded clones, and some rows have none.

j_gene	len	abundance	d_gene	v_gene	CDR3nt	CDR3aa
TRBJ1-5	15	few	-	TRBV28	TGTGCCAGCAGTTTGAGGGCCCATAGCAATCAGCCCCAGCATTTT	CASSLRAHSNQPQHF
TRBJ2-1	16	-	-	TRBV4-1	TGCGCCAGCAGCCAAGATTCGGGCCTCCTGGGGAATGAGCAGTTCTTC	CASSQDSGLLGNEQFF
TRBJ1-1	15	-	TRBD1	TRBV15	TGTGCCACAAAAAACAGGGGGCCGGGGAACACTGAAGCTTTCTTT	CATKNRGPGNTEAFF
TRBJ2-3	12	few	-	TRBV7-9	TGTGCCAGCAGCACGGGGGCAGATACGCAGTATTTT	CASSTGADTQYF
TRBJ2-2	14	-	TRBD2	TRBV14	TGTGCCAGCAGCCCTAGCGGGAGGACCGGGGAGCTGTTTTTT	CASSPSGRTGELFF
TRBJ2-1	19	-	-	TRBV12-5	TGTGCTAGTGGTTTGGTACTCGGTCGAGTCCCAGACGGTTACAATGAGCAGTTCTTC	CASGLVLGRVPDGYNEQFF
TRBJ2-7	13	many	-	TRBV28	TGTGCCAGCAATAGGAGAAATGCCTACGAGCAGTACTTC	CASNRRNAYEQYF
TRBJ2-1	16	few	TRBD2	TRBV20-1	TGCAGTGCTTCGGGACTAGCGGGAGCCCCATACAATGAGCAGTTCTTC	CSASGLAGAPYNEQFF
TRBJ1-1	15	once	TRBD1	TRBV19	TGTGCCAGTAGCAAACAGGGGCCCGGGGGCACTGAAGCTTTCTTT	CASSKQGPGGTEAFF
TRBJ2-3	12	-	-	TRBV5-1	TGCGCCAGCAGCTTGTTGGCGGATACGCAGTATTTT	CASSLLADTQYF
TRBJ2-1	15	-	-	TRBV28	TGTGCCAGCACGGAGGCGGGTACTGAGTACAATGAGCAGTTCTTC	CASTEAGTEYNEQFF
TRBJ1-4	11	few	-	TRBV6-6	TGTGCCAGCAGTTATGGTGAAAAACTGTTTTTT	CASSYGEKLFF
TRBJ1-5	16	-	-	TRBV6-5	TGTGCCAGCAGTTACTCGAATCAGGGACGCAATCAGCCCCAGCATTTT	CASSYSNQGRNQPQHF
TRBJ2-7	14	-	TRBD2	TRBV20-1	TGCAGTGCTTCACTAGCGGCAAAATCCTACGAGCAGTACTTC	CSASLAAKSYEQYF
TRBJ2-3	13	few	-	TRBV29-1	TGCAGCGTTGGGCCCCGGGACACAGATACGCAGTATTTT	CSVGPRDTDTQYF
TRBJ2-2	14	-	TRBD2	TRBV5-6	TGTGCCAGCAGCTGGGGACTACACACCGGGGAGCTGTTTTTT	CASSWGLHTGELFF
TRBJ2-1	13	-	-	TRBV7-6	TGTGCCAGCAGCTTAGCTGGGGGGTCTGAGCAGTTCTTC	CASSLAGGSEQFF
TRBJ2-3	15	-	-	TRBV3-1	TGTGCCAGCAGTGACACTAGCAGAAGCACAGATACGCAGTATTTT	CASSDTSRSTDTQYF
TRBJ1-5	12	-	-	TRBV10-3	TGTGCCATCAGGGACCCTAATCAGCCCCAGCATTTT	CAIRDPNQPQHF
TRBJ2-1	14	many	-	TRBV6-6	TGTGCCAGCAGTTACTCGTCCGCCTACAATGAGCAGTTCTTC	CASSYSSAYNEQFF
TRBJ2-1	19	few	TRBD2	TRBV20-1	TGCAGTGCTGGGCCGGGACTAGCGGGTCCCCGGGTGGCCTACAATGAGCAGTTCTTC	CSAGPGLAGPRVAYNEQFF
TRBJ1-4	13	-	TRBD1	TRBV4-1	TGCGCCAGCAGCCCTACAGGGGTTGAAAAACTGTTTTTT	CASSPTGVEKLFF
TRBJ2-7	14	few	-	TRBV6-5	TGTGCCAGCAGATTGCAGATAGTGGCCTACGAGCAGTACTTC	CASRLQIVAYEQYF
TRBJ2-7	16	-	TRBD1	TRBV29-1	TGCAGCGTTGAAGATCCGAGGGGACAGGGCTCCTACGAGCAGTACTTC	CSVEDPRGQGSYEQYF
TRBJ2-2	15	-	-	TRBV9	TGTGCCAGCAGCCAGACTTCGGATGGATCCGGGGAGCTGTTTTTT	CASSQTSDGSGELFF
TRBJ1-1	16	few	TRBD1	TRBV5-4	TGTGCCAGCAGCCCGAAGAGGGGGCGAGGGAACACTGAAGCTTTCTTT	CASSPKRGRGNTEAFF
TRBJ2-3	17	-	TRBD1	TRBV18	TGTGCCAGCTCACTCCTTCCTGGGACAGGAACGGGGGATACGCAGTATTTT	CASSLLPGTGTGDTQYF
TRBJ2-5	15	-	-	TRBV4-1	TGCGCCAGCAGCCAAGAAGAAAGGCTTCAGGAGACCCAGTACTTC	CASSQEERLQETQYF